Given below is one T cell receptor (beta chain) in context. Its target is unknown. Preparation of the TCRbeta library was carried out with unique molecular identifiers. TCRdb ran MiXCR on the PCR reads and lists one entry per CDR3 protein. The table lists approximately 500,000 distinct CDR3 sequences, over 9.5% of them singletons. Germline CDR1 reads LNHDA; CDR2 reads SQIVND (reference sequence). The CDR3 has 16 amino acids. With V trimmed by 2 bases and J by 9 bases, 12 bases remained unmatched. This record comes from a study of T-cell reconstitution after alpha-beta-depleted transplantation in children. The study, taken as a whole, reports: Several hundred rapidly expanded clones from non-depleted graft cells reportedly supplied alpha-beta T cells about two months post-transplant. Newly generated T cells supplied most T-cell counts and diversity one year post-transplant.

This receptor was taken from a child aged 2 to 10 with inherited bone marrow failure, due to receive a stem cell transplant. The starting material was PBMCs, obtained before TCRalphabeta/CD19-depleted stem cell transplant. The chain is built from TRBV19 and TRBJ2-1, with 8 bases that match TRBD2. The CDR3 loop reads CASSIPWREAGLEQFF. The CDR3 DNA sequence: TGTGCCAGTAGTATACCCTGGCGGGAGGCCGGGCTTGAGCAGTTCTTC.